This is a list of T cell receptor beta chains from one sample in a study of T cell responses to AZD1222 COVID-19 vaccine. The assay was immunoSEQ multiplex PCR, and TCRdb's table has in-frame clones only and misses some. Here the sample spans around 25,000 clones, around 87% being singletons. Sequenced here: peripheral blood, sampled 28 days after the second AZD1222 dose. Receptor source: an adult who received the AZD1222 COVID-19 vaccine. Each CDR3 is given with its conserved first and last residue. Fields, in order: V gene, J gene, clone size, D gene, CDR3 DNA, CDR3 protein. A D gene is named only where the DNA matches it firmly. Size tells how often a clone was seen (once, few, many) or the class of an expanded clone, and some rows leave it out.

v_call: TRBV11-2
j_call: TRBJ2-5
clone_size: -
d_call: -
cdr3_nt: TGTGCCAGCAGCCAAGGACGGACAAAAGAGACCCAGTACTTC
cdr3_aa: CASSQGRTKETQYF

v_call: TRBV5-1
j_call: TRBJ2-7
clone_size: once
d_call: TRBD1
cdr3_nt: TGCGCCAGCAGCTTCGGGACAGGGGGGGACTACGAGCAGTACTTC
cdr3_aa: CASSFGTGGDYEQYF

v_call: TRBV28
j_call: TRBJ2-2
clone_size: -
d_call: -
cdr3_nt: TGTGCCAGCAGTACCCTGATAATCGGTACGAACACCGGGGAGCTGTTTTTT
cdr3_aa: CASSTLIIGTNTGELFF

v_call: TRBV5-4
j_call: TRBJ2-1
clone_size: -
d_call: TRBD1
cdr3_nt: TGTGCCAGCAACGACCGGGACAGAACAAATGAGCAGTTCTTC
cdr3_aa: CASNDRDRTNEQFF

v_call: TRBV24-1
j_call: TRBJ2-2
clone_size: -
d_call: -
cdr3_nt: TGTGCCACCAGTCGCGATCTGAGTTGGGAGAACACCGGGGAGCTGTTTTTT
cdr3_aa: CATSRDLSWENTGELFF

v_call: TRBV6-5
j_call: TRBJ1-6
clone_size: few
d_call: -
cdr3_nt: TGTGCCAGCAGTTACCCTCCAGGGGTAGGAAATTCACCCCTCCACTTT
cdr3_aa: CASSYPPGVGNSPLHF

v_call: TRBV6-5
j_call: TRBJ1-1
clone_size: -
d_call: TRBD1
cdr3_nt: TGTGCCAGCAGGGTACAGGGGTCCGGGGAAGCTTTCTTT
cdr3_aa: CASRVQGSGEAFF

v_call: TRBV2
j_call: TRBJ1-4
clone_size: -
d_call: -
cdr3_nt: TGTACCAGCAGCGAAACCCGTATAGAAAAACTGTTTTTT
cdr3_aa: CTSSETRIEKLFF

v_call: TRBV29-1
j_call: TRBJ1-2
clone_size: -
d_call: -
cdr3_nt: TGCAGCGTCGGGACACCGGAGGGCTATGGCTACACCTTC
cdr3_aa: CSVGTPEGYGYTF

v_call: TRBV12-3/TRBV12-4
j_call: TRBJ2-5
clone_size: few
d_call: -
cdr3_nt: TGTGCCAGCAGTTTAACCCGGGTGGAGACCCAGTACTTC
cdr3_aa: CASSLTRVETQYF